Listed below are T cell receptor beta chains from one sample, sequenced in a study of blood T cell repertoires in COVID-19. TCRdb's table, derived via immunoSEQ multiplex PCR, lists solely in-frame clones and lacks some. The repertoire consists of more than 85,000 clones, with about nine tenths occurring once and the leading ten covering 5.2%. The material sequenced was peripheral blood. The receptors come from a woman aged 50 to 60 with COVID-19, enrolled during active disease. CDR3s include the opening cysteine and the closing phenylalanine or tryptophan. The D gene is left open where the match is weak. Some rows have no size entry. The others give once, few or many, or a class for an expanded clone.

clone_size d_call j_call v_call cdr3_aa cdr3_nt
- - TRBJ1-1 TRBV3-1/TRBV3-2 CASSHGEGFTEAFF TGTGCCAGCAGCCACGGGGAGGGTTTCACTGAAGCTTTCTTT
- - TRBJ2-1 TRBV5-1 CASSLMAGAVNEQFF TGCGCCAGCAGCTTGATGGCGGGGGCAGTCAATGAGCAGTTCTTC
- - TRBJ1-1 TRBV15 CATSRDQLQNTEAFF TGTGCCACCAGCAGAGATCAACTCCAGAACACTGAAGCTTTCTTT
few TRBD2 TRBJ2-1 TRBV6-2/TRBV6-3 CASSYSGTSGIYNEQFF TGTGCCAGCAGTTACTCAGGGACTAGCGGCATCTACAATGAGCAGTTCTTC
- TRBD2 TRBJ2-3 TRBV5-1 CASSLGTSGEGTDTQYF TGCGCCAGCAGCTTAGGGACTAGCGGGGAGGGGACAGATACGCAGTATTTT
- - TRBJ1-5 TRBV5-5 CASSLGSHTGNQPQHF TGTGCCAGCAGCTTGGGATCCCATACGGGCAATCAGCCCCAGCATTTT
- TRBD1 TRBJ1-6 TRBV19 CASGTAEYNSPLHF TGTGCCAGCGGGACAGCAGAGTATAATTCACCCCTCCACTTT
- TRBD1 TRBJ1-1 TRBV19 CASSADRDMNTEAFF TGTGCCAGTAGTGCAGACAGGGACATGAACACTGAAGCTTTCTTT
- - TRBJ2-2 TRBV6-5 CASRAGELFF TGTGCCAGCAGAGCTGGGGAGCTGTTTTTT
- TRBD2 TRBJ2-3 TRBV11-2 CASSPGGSTDTQYF TGTGCCAGCAGCCCGGGGGGAAGCACAGATACGCAGTATTTT
- - TRBJ2-7 TRBV3-1/TRBV3-2 CASSQGRRGEQYF TGTGCCAGCAGCCAAGGGCGGAGGGGCGAGCAGTACTTC
- TRBD1 TRBJ1-2 TRBV19 CASRLIRDRADYTF TGTGCCAGTCGACTCATCCGGGACAGGGCTGACTACACCTTC
- TRBD1 TRBJ2-1 TRBV12-5 CASGLYTGQRDNEQFF TGTGCTAGTGGTTTGTACACGGGACAGAGGGACAATGAGCAGTTCTTC
- TRBD2 TRBJ2-7 TRBV11-3 CASSSLAGSTQEQYF TGTGCCAGCAGCTCACTAGCGGGGTCCACCCAGGAGCAGTACTTC
once - TRBJ2-2 TRBV7-9 CASSPFPGTGELFF TGTGCCAGCAGCCCCTTCCCCGGCACCGGGGAGCTGTTTTTT